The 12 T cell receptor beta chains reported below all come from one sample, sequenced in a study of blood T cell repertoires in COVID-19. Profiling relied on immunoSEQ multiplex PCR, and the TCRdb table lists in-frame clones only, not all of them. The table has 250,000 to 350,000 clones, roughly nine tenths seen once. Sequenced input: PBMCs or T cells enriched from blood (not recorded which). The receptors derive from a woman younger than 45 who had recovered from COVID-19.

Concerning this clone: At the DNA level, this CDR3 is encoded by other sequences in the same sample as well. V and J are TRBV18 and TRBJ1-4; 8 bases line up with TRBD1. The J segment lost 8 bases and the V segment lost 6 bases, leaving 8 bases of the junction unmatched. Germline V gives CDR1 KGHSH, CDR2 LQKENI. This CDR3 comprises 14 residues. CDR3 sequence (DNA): TGTGCCAGCTCTCCAGGGACAGGCGACGAAAAACTGTTTTTT. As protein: CASSPGTGDEKLFF. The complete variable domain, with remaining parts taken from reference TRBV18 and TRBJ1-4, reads NAGVMQNPRHLVRRRGQEARLRCSPMKGHSHVYWYRQLPEEGLKFMVYLQKENIIDESGMPKERFSAEFPKEGPSILRIQQVVRGDSAAYFCASSPGTGDEKLFFGSGTQLSVL.

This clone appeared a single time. CDR3 residues: CASSEGGTVNTEAFF. The CDR3, as DNA: TGTGCCAGCAGCGAGGGGGGGACCGTGAACACTGAAGCTTTCTTT. The chain uses TRBV3-1 (or the pseudogene TRBV3-2) and TRBJ1-1; the D gene is possibly TRBD1 (6 bases). The CDR3 covers 15 residues. Germline V gene data show CDR1 as LGHDT and CDR2 as YNNKEL (reference sequence). Trimming left V 5 bases short and J 0 bases short, with 13 bases between.

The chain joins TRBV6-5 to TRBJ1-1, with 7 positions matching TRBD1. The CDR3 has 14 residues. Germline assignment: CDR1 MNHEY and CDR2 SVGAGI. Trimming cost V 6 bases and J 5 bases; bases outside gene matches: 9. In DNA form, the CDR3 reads TGTGCCAGCAGACAGGACAGGAGTTGGACTGAAGCTTTCTTT. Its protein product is CASRQDRSWTEAFF.

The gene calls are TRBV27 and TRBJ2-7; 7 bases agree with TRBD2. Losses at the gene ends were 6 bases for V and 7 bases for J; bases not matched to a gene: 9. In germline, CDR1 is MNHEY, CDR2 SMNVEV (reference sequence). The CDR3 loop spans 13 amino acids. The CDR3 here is CASRSTSLREQYF. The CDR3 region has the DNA TGTGCCAGCAGGTCGACTAGCTTGCGGGAGCAGTACTTC.

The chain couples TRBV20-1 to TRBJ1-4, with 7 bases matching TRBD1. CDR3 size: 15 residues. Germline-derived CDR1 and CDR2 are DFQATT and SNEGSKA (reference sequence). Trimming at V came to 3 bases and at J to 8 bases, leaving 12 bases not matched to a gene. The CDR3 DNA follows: TGCAGTGCTAGTGGCCAGACAGGGTGGAGGGAAAAACTGTTTTTT. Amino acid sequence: CSASGQTGWREKLFF.

The CDR3 reads CASSLGTPAYEQYF. The CDR3 DNA reads TGCGCCAGCAGTCTCGGGACACCTGCCTACGAGCAGTACTTC. This rearrangement joins TRBV5-1 to TRBJ2-7, with D possibly being TRBD1 (6 bases). The germline gives CDR1 SGHRS, CDR2 YFSETQ. The CDR3 length is 14 residues. Trimming stripped 5 bases from V and 2 bases from J, with 14 bases between.

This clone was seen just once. CDR3 sequence reads: CASRAQQETQYF. CDR3 coding DNA: TGTGCCAGCAGGGCCCAGCAAGAGACCCAGTACTTC. The chain couples TRBV28 to TRBJ2-5; the D is unclear. CDR1 is MDHEN and CDR2 is SYDVKM in the germline V gene. The V end lost 6 bases, the J end lost 2 bases, and 7 bases lay between the germline ends. The CDR3 has 12 amino acids.

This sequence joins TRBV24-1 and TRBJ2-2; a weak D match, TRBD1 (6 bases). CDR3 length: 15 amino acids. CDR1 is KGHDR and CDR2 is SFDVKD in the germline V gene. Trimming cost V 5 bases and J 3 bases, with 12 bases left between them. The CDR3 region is CATSGVQGYTGELFF. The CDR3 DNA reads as TGTGCCACCAGTGGGGTACAGGGATACACCGGGGAGCTGTTTTTT.

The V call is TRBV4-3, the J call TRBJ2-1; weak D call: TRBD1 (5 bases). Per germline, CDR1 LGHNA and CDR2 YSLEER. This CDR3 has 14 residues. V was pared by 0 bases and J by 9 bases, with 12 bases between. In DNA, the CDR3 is TGCGCCAGCAGCCAAGACCCAGGGAAAGGTGAGCAGTTCTTC. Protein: CASSQDPGKGEQFF.

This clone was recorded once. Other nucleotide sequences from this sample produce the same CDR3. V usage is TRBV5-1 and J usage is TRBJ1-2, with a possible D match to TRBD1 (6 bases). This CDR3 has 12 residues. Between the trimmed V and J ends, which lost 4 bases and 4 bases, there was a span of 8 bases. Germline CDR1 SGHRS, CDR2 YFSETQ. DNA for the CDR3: TGCGCCAGCAGCCCGGACAGCTATGGCTACACCTTC. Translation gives CASSPDSYGYTF.

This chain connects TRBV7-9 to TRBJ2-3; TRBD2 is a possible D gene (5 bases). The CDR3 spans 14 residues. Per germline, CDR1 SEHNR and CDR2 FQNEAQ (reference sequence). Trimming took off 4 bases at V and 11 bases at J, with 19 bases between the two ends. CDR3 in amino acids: CASSSKRTLVRQYF. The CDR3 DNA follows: TGTGCCAGCAGCTCAAAGCGGACCCTCGTAAGGCAGTATTTT. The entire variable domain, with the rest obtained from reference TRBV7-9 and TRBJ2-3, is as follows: DTGVSQNPRHKITKRGQNVTFRCDPISEHNRLYWYRQTLGQGPEFLTYFQNEAQLEKSRLLSDRFSAERPKGSFSTLEIQRTEQGDSAMYLCASSSKRTLVRQYFGPGTRLTVL.

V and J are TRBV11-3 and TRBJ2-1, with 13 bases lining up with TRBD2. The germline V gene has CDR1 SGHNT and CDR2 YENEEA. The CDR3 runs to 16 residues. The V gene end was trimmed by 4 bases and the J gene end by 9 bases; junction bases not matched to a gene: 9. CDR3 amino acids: CASSSWTSGSFGEQFF. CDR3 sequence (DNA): TGTGCCAGCAGCTCCTGGACTAGCGGGAGTTTCGGTGAGCAGTTCTTC.